Detailed here is one T cell receptor (beta chain). Its matching antigen is unknown. Sequencing was at survey level. Data came from immunoSEQ multiplex PCR; TCRdb stores just in-frame clones and leaves some out. The profile shows roughly 24,000 clones, about 78% of them singletons. This sample stems from a study of STAT5B mutations in CD4+ large granular lymphocyte leukemia. The study, taken as a whole, reports: TRBV06-family usage was enriched in top patient clones (8/27) versus controls (2/35). Patient CD4-sorted repertoires looked more clonal than healthy CD4+ repertoires, even without putative leukemic clones.

The length of the CDR3 is 13 residues. The ends lost 8 bases at V and 8 bases at J; junction bases unmatched: 8. The germline V gene encodes CDR1 SGHTA and CDR2 FQGTGA. The clonotype originates from a human donor in good health. The V and J genes are TRBV7-3 and TRBJ2-1; TRBD2 agrees at 8 bases. The source material was CD4+ T cells from blood buffy coats. The CDR3 region has the DNA TGTGCCAGCGCGAGCGGGGGAACTGATGAGCAGTTCTTC. It yields the protein CASASGGTDEQFF.